Shown below are 18 T cell receptor beta chains from a single sample sequenced in a study of blood T cell repertoires in COVID-19. TCRdb keeps only in-frame clones here, not all; method: immunoSEQ multiplex PCR. The data contain roughly 200,000 clones, more than 60% of them seen just once; the ten biggest clones take up approximately 13%. The sequenced sample consisted of peripheral blood. Every receptor here comes from a man between 50 and 59 years old who had recovered from COVID-19.

The V gene is TRBV3-1 (or the pseudogene TRBV3-2), the J gene TRBJ2-7, with 10 positions matching TRBD1. After removal of 4 bases from V and 0 bases from J, the junction contained 9 bases not matched to a gene. CDR3 size: 17 residues. From germline, CDR1 is LGHDT and CDR2 YNNKEL (reference sequence). CDR3 nucleotide sequence: TGTGCCAGCAGCCCTCTCGACAGGGGGCATTACTCCTACGAGCAGTACTTC. This translates into CASSPLDRGHYSYEQYF.

The V call is TRBV2, the J call TRBJ1-1; D unclear. Germline V gene data show CDR1 as SNHLY and CDR2 as FYNNEI. This CDR3 has 14 amino acids. The V end lost 1 base, the J end lost 0 bases, and 6 bases lay between the germline ends. The CDR3 loop reads CASSEVQVNTEAFF. As DNA, the CDR3 is TGTGCCAGCAGTGAAGTCCAGGTGAACACTGAAGCTTTCTTT. Variable domain in full (rest from reference TRBV2 and TRBJ1-1): EPEVTQTPSHQVTQMGQEVILRCVPISNHLYFYWYRQILGQKVEFLVSFYNNEISEKSEIFDDQFSVERPDGSNFTLKIRSTKLEDSAMYFCASSEVQVNTEAFFGQGTRLTVV.

This clone was found many times. The chain is built from TRBV19 and TRBJ1-5; TRBD1 might be the D (5 bases). V lost 6 bases and J lost 1, with 16 bases in between. The CDR3 has 16 residues. Looked up from germline, CDR1 is LNHDA and CDR2 is SQIVND (reference sequence). CDR3 nucleotides: TGTGCCAGTAGCCGTAAAGCGGGACTGAGCAATCAGCCCCAGCATTTT. Translation: CASSRKAGLSNQPQHF.

The V call is TRBV29-1, the J call TRBJ2-7; D possibly corresponds to TRBD1 (6 bases). CDR1 SQVTM and CDR2 ANQGSEA come from the germline V gene. V was trimmed by 7 bases and J by 7 bases, leaving 17 bases between them. CDR3 length equals 12 residues. As DNA, the CDR3 is TGCAGCGCCACCCCAGGGGCTGAAGAGCAGTACTTC. Translation: CSATPGAEEQYF.

This clone is a singleton in its sample. V usage is TRBV5-6 and J usage is TRBJ2-5, with a possible D match to TRBD2 (6 bases). The CDR3 is 14 residues long. CDR1 and CDR2 from the germline V gene are SGHDT and YYEEEE. Trimming removed 3 bases at V and 2 bases at J, with 11 bases between. In DNA, the CDR3 is TGTGCCAGCAGCTGGGGCCGGGGGCAAGAGACCCAGTACTTC. As protein: CASSWGRGQETQYF.

This clone has just a few counts. The J gene is TRBJ2-1, the V gene TRBV28; D is perhaps TRBD1 (5 bases). This CDR3 contains 10 residues. Trimming took 6 bases from V and 10 from J, leaving 7 bases between them. Germline loops: CDR1 MDHEN, CDR2 SYDVKM. CDR3 bases: TGTGCCAGCAGCTCAGGGGAGCAGTTCTTC. Its protein is CASSSGEQFF.

In its sample, this clone was seen once. The V gene is TRBV24-1, the J gene TRBJ2-1; TRBD2 agrees at 10 bases. The J segment lost 7 bases and the V segment lost 4 bases, leaving 9 bases of the junction unmatched. Germline CDR1 and CDR2: KGHDR and SFDVKD. This CDR3 contains 16 residues. The CDR3 sequence is CATSDDSGRRGNEQFF. CDR3 DNA: TGTGCCACCAGTGACGATAGCGGGAGGCGAGGAAATGAGCAGTTCTTC.

This clone has just a few counts. This rearrangement joins TRBV19 to TRBJ2-7; 9 bases map to TRBD2. V gave up 1 base and J gave up 2 bases; unmatched junction bases: 3. Germline CDR1 reads LNHDA; CDR2 reads SQIVND (reference sequence). This CDR3 is 15 amino acids long. The CDR3 DNA follows: TGTGCCAGTAGTATAGGACTAGCGGAGGCCTACGAGCAGTACTTC. It codes for CASSIGLAEAYEQYF.

The CDR3 DNA follows: TGTGCCACCAGTGATTTTGACTACTCGTACCAAGAGACCCAGTACTTC. Encoded protein: CATSDFDYSYQETQYF. The J gene is TRBJ2-5, the V gene TRBV24-1, with D possibly being TRBD2 (5 bases). There are 16 residues in the CDR3. Trimming left V 1 base short and J 0 bases short, with 11 bases between. Germline-derived CDR1 and CDR2 are KGHDR and SFDVKD.

The rearrangement joins TRBV5-1 to TRBJ2-1; D is undetermined. This CDR3 region has 14 residues. V gave up 4 bases and J gave up 5 bases, with 13 bases separating them. Germline V gene lookup returns CDR1 SGHRS and CDR2 YFSETQ. The CDR3 here is CASSHDLINNEQFF. DNA for the CDR3: TGCGCCAGCAGCCATGACTTGATTAACAATGAGCAGTTCTTC.

This chain connects TRBV5-8 to TRBJ2-1; 9 bases are a match to TRBD2. CDR3 length: 15 residues. From germline, CDR1 is SGHTS and CDR2 YDEGEE. The junction had 2 bases not matched to a gene; V was cut back by 0 bases and J by 4 bases. The CDR3 sequence is CASSLGLAGYNEQFF. In DNA form, the CDR3 reads TGTGCCAGCAGCTTGGGGCTAGCGGGGTACAATGAGCAGTTCTTC.

This chain connects TRBV6-5 to TRBJ2-7; TRBD2 aligns across 8 bases. Trimming cost V 0 bases and J 4 bases; bases outside gene matches: 5. Germline values: CDR1 MNHEY, CDR2 SVGAGI. This CDR3 spans 15 amino acids. The CDR3 DNA is TGTGCCAGCAGTTACTCGCCTAGCGGGTCGTACGAGCAGTACTTC. Protein product: CASSYSPSGSYEQYF.

A few counts support this clone. V is TRBV19 and J is TRBJ1-5; no definite D call. The CDR3 runs to 14 residues. Trimming pared 5 bases from V and 4 bases from J, leaving 12 bases between. CDR1 is LNHDA, CDR2 SQIVND, per germline (reference sequence). The CDR3: CASSPQEGNQPQHF. In nucleotides, the CDR3 is TGTGCCAGTAGTCCCCAGGAGGGAAATCAGCCCCAGCATTTT.

The rearrangement uses TRBV6-4 and TRBJ2-1; 10 bases line up with TRBD1. Per germline, CDR1 MRHNA and CDR2 SNTAGT. V trimming: 2 bases; J trimming: 2 bases; junction bases outside the gene matches: 9. The CDR3 length is 18 residues. The CDR3 sequence is CASSDQLSTGGAYNEQFF. The DNA for the CDR3 is TGTGCCAGCAGTGACCAACTCTCGACAGGGGGCGCCTACAATGAGCAGTTCTTC.

The chain recombines TRBV10-3 with TRBJ2-5; 9 bases are shared with TRBD2. V lost 0 bases and J lost 1; bases outside the gene matches: 3. The CDR3 totals 16 residues. Germline loops: CDR1 ENHRY, CDR2 SYGVKD. The CDR3 is CAISESRAGGQETQYF. The DNA for the CDR3 is TGTGCCATCAGTGAGTCGCGAGCGGGAGGCCAAGAGACCCAGTACTTC.

This sequence joins TRBV19 and TRBJ1-4, with TRBD1 matching 11 bases. Per the germline V gene, CDR1 is LNHDA and CDR2 is SQIVND (reference sequence). Trimming cost V 5 bases and J 8 bases; bases outside gene matches: 4. The CDR3 is 14 residues long. The CDR3 DNA follows: TGTGCCAGTAGTCGGACAGGGGGCGAAGAAAAACTGTTTTTT. Amino acids: CASSRTGGEEKLFF. The full variable domain, its missing parts supplied by reference TRBV19 and TRBJ1-4, is DGGITQSPKYLFRKEGQNVTLSCEQNLNHDAMYWYRQDPGQGLRLIYYSQIVNDFQKGDIAEGYSVSREKKESFPLTVTSAQKNPTAFYLCASSRTGGEEKLFFGSGTQLSVL.

This chain joins TRBV7-2 and TRBJ2-5; 15 positions agree with TRBD2. This CDR3 contains 19 residues. V was clipped by 0 bases and J by 5 bases; unmatched bases: 10. Germline loops: CDR1 SGHTA, CDR2 FQGNSA. This CDR3 is CASSLAGLAGGGPQETQYF. The CDR3 bases are TGTGCCAGCAGCTTAGCGGGACTAGCGGGAGGAGGTCCCCAGGAGACCCAGTACTTC.

This sequence joins TRBV7-2 and TRBJ2-1; the match to TRBD1 covers 11 bases. The CDR3 consists of 16 residues. Trimming cost V 4 bases and J 1 base; bases outside gene matches: 3. Germline V lookup: CDR1 SGHTA, CDR2 FQGNSA. The CDR3 sequence: CASSWGTGGSYNEQFF. The CDR3 bases are TGTGCCAGCAGCTGGGGGACAGGGGGGTCCTACAATGAGCAGTTCTTC.